This TCR beta chain comes out of a study of graft-versus-host responses after intestinal transplantation (dated by TCRdb to the early 2020s). For the wider study: Multivisceral, liver-intestinal, or isolated intestinal transplants were received by the recipients. All recipients received anti-thymocyte globulin induction followed by maintenance tacrolimus and steroids for approximately 3 years. After intestinal transplantation, graft-versus-host and host-versus-graft alloreactive T cell clones were followed in the graft, circulation and bone marrow using bulk TCR-beta CDR3 sequencing. To identify alloreactive clones, pre-transplant mixed lymphocyte reaction products were sequenced and compared with unstimulated pre-transplant donor and recipient T cells. Of the 20 to 25 intestinal transplant recipients enrolled in the cohort, one of whom was a retransplant, a few patients without pretransplant specimens were excluded. Donor T cell macrochimerism was defined as a peak of at least 4% donor T cells among recipient peripheral blood mononuclear cells. Samples from three later patients were sequenced in-house on an Illumina MiSeq with MiXCR processing rather than by the commercial service.

In the case of this clone: This receptor's antigen is unknown. No much larger clone exists at a distance of one base, and base qualities are not known.

What this sample's time point label stands for: cells obtained before transplantation from donor or recipient. CD3+CD4+ and CD3+CD8+ populations were FACS-sorted from unstimulated pre-transplant donor and recipient cells taken from spleen or lymph nodes. Library construction relied on the immunoSEQ multiplex PCR assay. In most patients, genomic DNA was isolated using the Qiagen DNeasy Blood and Tissue Kit and sent frozen to Adaptive Biotechnologies for TCR sequencing. High-throughput TCR-beta CDR3 sequencing of genomic DNA from most patients was performed by Adaptive Biotechnologies. The authors' analysis ran thus. Adaptive's ImmunoSEQ software was the source of the TCR sequencing data for 15 to 20 patients, while a few other patients were processed with MiXCR and VDJtools. CD4 versus CD8 sorting errors were corrected by removing sequences found in both subsets at a frequency ratio below 5:1. Because the origin of CDR3 nucleotide sequences shared between donor and recipient could not be assigned, those sequences were removed. Alloreactive clones required at least 2-fold expansion over unstimulated cells and minimum CFSE-low frequency of 0.002% (template counts) or 0.001% (read counts). A clone was considered mappable if detected in the sequenced pre-transplant spleen, lymph node, or MLR CFSE-low populations of the donor or recipient. Cumulative frequency of alloreactive clones was calculated as a percentage of all sequences weighted by copy number. The immuneACCESS repertoire file appears here via TCRdb, limited to in-frame rearrangements. These files lack a portion of the clones; in checked studies, under half of the deficit traces to unresolved V genes, and the cause of the others is not known. The DNA gave D and trimming, while V, J and clone size come from that table. The sample profile shows over 100,000 clones; 85% to 95% of them were found once. The ten top clones hold approximately 1.2% of the sample.

From the cysteine through the phenylalanine, the CDR3 covers 14 amino acids. CDR3 DNA only is kept here, 42 bases in frame from base 1. For CDR1 and CDR2, the germline V gene (reference sequence) lists SEHNR and FQNEAQ. V loses 8 bases, J loses 5 bases, and the germline ends lie 18 bases apart. Overall study outcomes, separate from this receptor: The conclusions were limited by the relatively low number and heterogeneity of the intestinal transplant patients. Early after transplant, declines in HvG clones were associated with peak levels of circulating GvH clones. GvH clones were detected in recipient bone marrow, and some of these GvH clones were observed earlier in ileal mucosa or blood, consistent with an intestinal mucosal origin. High GvH to HvG T cell clonal ratios were observed in the allografts of patients with donor T cell macrochimerism.

The input for sequencing was unstimulated CD8+ T cells sorted from spleen or lymph node cells, taken before transplant. This chain joins TRBV7-9 to TRBJ1-1; the D region possibly corresponds to TRBD1 (5 bases align). The TCR was taken from a human donor who was the organ donor for an intestinal transplant. The CDR3 in this case is CASAYAGEGTEAFF. The nucleotide sequence is TGTGCCAGCGCATATGCGGGGGAAGGGACTGAAGCTTTCTTT.